Below, 15 T cell receptor beta chains from the same sample are listed, as sequenced in a study of immune evolution from preneoplasia to lung adenocarcinoma. The repertoire was sequenced with immunoSEQ multiplex PCR; TCRdb's copy has only in-frame clones and lacks some. The data contain roughly 7,500 clones, roughly 80% of them singletons. The sequenced sample consisted of FFPE atypical adenomatous hyperplasia tissue from the lung. The subset here: atypical adenomatous hyperplasia (AAH), lung preneoplasia. The origin of the receptors is an older donor with lung adenocarcinoma. Some clones in this sample may be carry-over from other donors' samples.

The chain joins TRBV4-3 to TRBJ1-4; TRBD1 is a possible D gene (5 bases). The CDR3 is made up of 16 amino acids. Germline lookup yields CDR1 LGHNA and CDR2 YSLEER. V lost 0 bases to trimming and J lost 4 bases, with 12 bases between them. CDR3 sequence: CASSQDLYRSNEKLFF. The CDR3 DNA reads as TGCGCCAGCAGCCAAGATTTATACAGGAGTAATGAAAAACTGTTTTTT.

The chain recombines TRBV18 with TRBJ2-7, with TRBD2 as a possible D gene (5 bases). CDR3 length: 13 residues. The V end lost 3 bases, the J end lost 5 bases, and 11 bases lay between the germline ends. The germline gives CDR1 KGHSH, CDR2 LQKENI. For the CDR3, the DNA is TGTGCCAGCTCACCCACTAGGGCCCACGAGCAGTACTTC. Its translation is CASSPTRAHEQYF.

V gene TRBV7-3 combines with J gene TRBJ2-5; 7 bases are a match to TRBD2. The CDR3 runs to 14 residues. Germline trimming cut 4 bases from V and 2 bases from J; bases unmatched to any gene: 4. Germline-derived CDR1 and CDR2 are SGHTA and FQGTGA. The CDR3 DNA reads as TGTGCCAGCAGCTCATCTAGCGGTCAAGAGACCCAGTACTTC. Translating gives CASSSSSGQETQYF.

The rearrangement joins TRBV9 to TRBJ1-1; D is undetermined. Germline assignment: CDR1 SGDLS and CDR2 YYNGEE. V lost 4 bases and J lost 7, with 11 bases in between. The CDR3 sequence is 12 residues long. CDR3 residues: CASSPYSDEAFF. The CDR3 DNA is TGTGCCAGCAGCCCATACAGTGATGAAGCTTTCTTT.

In its sample, this clone was seen once. DNA of the CDR3: TGCAGCGTTTCGATAGGGGGCTTGGGCTACACCTTC. Protein product: CSVSIGGLGYTF. The chain uses TRBV29-1 and TRBJ1-2; 7 nucleotides line up with TRBD1. J was trimmed by 8 bases and V by 5 bases; bases with no gene match: 8. The CDR3 contains 12 residues. Germline CDR1 is SQVTM and CDR2 is ANQGSEA.

CDR3 sequence (DNA): TGTGCCAGCTCACCCCGGTCGGGGTTCGACACCGGGGAGCTGTTTTTT. The encoded protein is CASSPRSGFDTGELFF. The chain combines TRBV18 with TRBJ2-2; D might be TRBD2 (5 bases). Trimming left V 3 bases short and J 3 bases short, with 14 bases between. The CDR3 consists of 16 residues. CDR1 is KGHSH, CDR2 LQKENI, per germline.

The rearrangement links TRBV7-3 to TRBJ2-7; TRBD1 or TRBD2 may be the D gene (5 bases each). CDR3 length: 14 residues. The V end was cut by 5 bases, the J end by 2 bases, with 13 bases between. Germline V CDR1 and CDR2: SGHTA, FQGTGA. The DNA for the CDR3 is TGTGCCAGCAGCCTTGGGGGTTTCGCCTACGAGCAGTACTTC. Its protein is CASSLGGFAYEQYF.

The V gene is TRBV27, the J gene TRBJ1-6, with TRBD1 matching over 11 bases. The trim removed 6 bases at V and 9 bases at J, leaving 7 bases unmatched. From germline, CDR1 is MNHEY and CDR2 SMNVEV (reference sequence). The CDR3 is made up of 15 amino acids. This CDR3 reads CASRKDRGHFSPLHF. In DNA form, the CDR3 reads TGTGCCAGCAGGAAGGACAGGGGGCATTTTTCACCCCTCCACTTT.

The chain uses TRBV5-1 and TRBJ2-7; no reliable D call. The CDR3 is made up of 15 amino acids. Germline V gene sequence: CDR1 SGHRS, CDR2 YFSETQ. V was shortened by 1 base and J by 2 bases, with 13 bases between the two germline ends. The CDR3 loop is CASSLLFSGPYEQYF. CDR3 nucleotides: TGCGCCAGCAGCTTGTTGTTTTCAGGCCCCTACGAGCAGTACTTC.

V gene TRBV30 combines with J gene TRBJ2-5; perhaps D is TRBD1 or TRBD2 (5 bases each). V lost 8 bases and J 5 bases, leaving 18 bases between the germline ends. CDR1 and CDR2 from the germline V gene are GTSNPN and SVGIG (reference sequence). This CDR3 spans 13 amino acids. CDR3 residues: CAGSSGLEETQYF. The CDR3 nucleotides read TGTGCCGGGTCCTCGGGGCTAGAGGAGACCCAGTACTTC. The full variable domain, in which reference TRBV30 and TRBJ2-5 provide the parts outside the CDR3, is SQTIHQWPATLVQPVGSPLSLECTVEGTSNPNLYWYRQAAGRGLQLLFYSVGIGQISSEVPQNLSASRPQDRQFILSSKKLLLSDSGFYLCAGSSGLEETQYFGPGTRLLVL.

V gene TRBV18 combines with J gene TRBJ1-4; possibly TRBD1 for D (6 bases). The CDR3 extends over 13 amino acids. Germline V gives CDR1 KGHSH, CDR2 LQKENI. Trimming shortened V by 6 bases and J by 5 bases, and 10 bases separated the two germline ends. The CDR3 is CASSPGHNEKLFF. CDR3 coding DNA: TGTGCCAGCTCCCCGGGACACAATGAAAAACTGTTTTTT.

V is TRBV5-1 and J is TRBJ2-7, with TRBD1 as a possible D gene (5 bases). V was pared by 4 bases and J by 4 bases, with 18 bases between. Germline CDR1 is SGHRS and CDR2 is YFSETQ. This CDR3 is built from 15 residues. The CDR3 sequence is CASSARQPNLYEQYF. Written as DNA, the CDR3 is TGCGCCAGCAGCGCCCGACAGCCGAATCTTTACGAGCAGTACTTC.

This CDR3 reads CASQPGGSGNTIYF. CDR3 sequence (DNA): TGCGCCAGCCAGCCCGGGGGCTCTGGAAACACCATATATTTT. The genes are TRBV5-1 and TRBJ1-3, with a weak D call TRBD1 (5 bases). With 7 bases removed from V and 0 bases from J, the gap between germline ends came to 11 bases. Germline V gene sequence: CDR1 SGHRS, CDR2 YFSETQ. This CDR3 has 14 residues.

This CDR3 is CSVDGQALGVAGYTF. In DNA, the CDR3 is TGCAGCGTTGACGGACAGGCCCTCGGCGTAGCCGGCTACACCTTC. V usage is TRBV29-1 and J usage is TRBJ1-2; 7 bases are shared with TRBD1. There are 15 residues in the CDR3. The V gene end was trimmed by 3 bases and the J gene end by 8 bases; junction bases not matched to a gene: 15. The germline gives CDR1 SQVTM, CDR2 ANQGSEA.

This rearrangement joins TRBV4-2 to TRBJ2-2; TRBD2 agrees at 7 bases. V lost 3 bases, J lost 5 bases, and 0 bases stayed unmatched. Germline loops: CDR1 LGHNA, CDR2 YNFKEQ. The CDR3 consists of 13 residues. The chain's CDR3 is CASSQGGTGELFF. DNA for the CDR3: TGTGCCAGCAGCCAGGGGGGGACCGGGGAGCTGTTTTTT.